The sequence of this TCR beta chain was determined in a study of identical twins. This clonotype showed up just a few times. TCRdb ran MiXCR on the 5' RACE reads and lists one entry per CDR3 protein. This sample has about 520,000 distinct CDR3 sequences, with 20% to 25% found just once. The CDR3 has 15 residues. Trimming shortened V by 0 bases and J by 3 bases, and 12 bases separated the two germline ends. CDR1 SGHTA and CDR2 FQGNSA come from the germline V gene. The same data also contributed to another study, on T cells expressing NK-cell markers. In that study: Sorted CD3+CD56-NKG2C+, CD3+CD56+NKG2C- and CD3+CD56+NKG2C+ T cells were the source of the TCR beta repertoires. Clarity on HCMV specificity was lacking for the expanded NKG2C+ T cell clones.

Sequenced: CD4+ T cells sorted from blood. J is TRBJ2-7 and V is TRBV7-2; D might be TRBD1 (5 bases). The sequence was obtained from a woman aged 18-29 years in good health. The CDR3 loop is CASSLAGHPGYEQYF. CDR3 sequence (DNA): TGTGCCAGCAGCTTAGCGGGGCATCCGGGCTACGAGCAGTACTTC. Full variable domain (remainder filled in from reference TRBV7-2 and TRBJ2-7): GAGVSQSPSNKVTEKGKDVELRCDPISGHTALYWYRQSLGQGLEFLIYFQGNSAPDKSGLPSDRFSAERTGGSVSTLTIQRTQQEDSAVYLCASSLAGHPGYEQYFGPGTRLTVT.